Each of the 15 T cell receptor beta chains below was sequenced from the same sample in a study of T cells expressing NK-cell markers. Each CDR3 protein gets one entry in TCRdb, which reprocessed the 5' RACE reads and gives no DNA. The repertoire table contains a few hundred thousand distinct CDR3 sequences. Input material: blood T cells: a sorted CD56 or NKG2C T cell subset, CD4+ or CD8+ T cells, or bulk PBMC T cells (not recorded which). The receptors here all came from a man aged 18-69 years in good health.

This chain uses TRBV3-1 with TRBJ2-7. Germline V gives CDR1 LGHDT, CDR2 YNNKEL (reference sequence). This CDR3 has 14 amino acids. The CDR3 protein is CASSQAAHAYEQYF.

The V and J genes are TRBV5-1 and TRBJ2-5; TCRdb's D gene call, TRBD2, goes unchecked for lack of DNA. Germline V gives CDR1 SGHRS, CDR2 YFSETQ. This CDR3 is 14 amino acids long. CDR3 sequence: CASSPSGGAETQYF.

The chain carries TRBV7-6 and TRBJ1-5; TCRdb designates TRBD1, a call that cannot be tested without DNA. CDR3 length: 14 amino acids. From germline, CDR1 is SGHVS and CDR2 FNYEAQ. The CDR3 region is CASSLRQGDQPQHF.

The chain carries TRBV3-1 and TRBJ1-5; checking the TCRdb D call of TRBD1 is not possible without DNA. The germline CDR1 and CDR2 sequences are LGHDT and YNNKEL (reference sequence). The CDR3 has 14 residues. The CDR3 loop is CASSRGQPAQPQHF.

The gene calls are TRBV29-1 and TRBJ2-1; TCRdb picks TRBD1, but there is no DNA to check that call. CDR1 and CDR2 (germline): SQVTM, ANQGSEA. The CDR3 length is 14 residues. CDR3 sequence reads: CSIEGDTRINEQFF.

This chain connects TRBV5-1 to TRBJ2-3; TCRdb outputs TRBD2, but without DNA this stays unchecked. In germline, CDR1 is SGHRS, CDR2 YFSETQ. The CDR3 covers 15 residues. The CDR3 loop is CASSLGRARGDTQYF.

V is TRBV6-1 and J is TRBJ2-3; TCRdb outputs TRBD2, but without DNA this stays unchecked. CDR1 and CDR2 from the germline V gene are MNHNS and SASEGT. This CDR3 has 19 residues. CDR3 amino acids: CASSEARLAGRSSTDTQYF.

The CDR3 region is CASSHRQGTPAGELFF. The rearrangement links TRBV3-1 to TRBJ2-2; TCRdb gives TRBD1 as the D gene, but with no DNA this cannot be confirmed. The CDR3 totals 16 residues. Germline values: CDR1 LGHDT, CDR2 YNNKEL (reference sequence).

V and J are TRBV10-3 and TRBJ2-1. Germline V gene lookup returns CDR1 ENHRY and CDR2 SYGVKD. This CDR3 contains 14 residues. This CDR3 reads CAISGGRTYNEQFF.

This chain uses TRBV20-1 with TRBJ1-5; TCRdb proposes TRBD1, but this gene call is untestable without DNA. Germline loops: CDR1 DFQATT, CDR2 SNEGSKA (reference sequence). The CDR3 contains 18 residues. The CDR3 sequence is CSARFTGQGKLSNQPQHF.

The gene calls are TRBV5-6 and TRBJ1-6. The CDR3 spans 15 residues. Germline V gene data show CDR1 as SGHDT and CDR2 as YYEEEE. The CDR3 sequence: CASSLEGTGNSPLHF.

V and J are TRBV28 and TRBJ2-3; TCRdb's D gene call, TRBD1, goes unchecked for lack of DNA. The germline gives CDR1 MDHEN, CDR2 SYDVKM. The CDR3 is 15 amino acids. The CDR3 loop reads CASSPPGFSWDTQYF.

CDR3 protein: CASSSLDSSYEQYF. The chain combines TRBV5-6 with TRBJ2-7. CDR1 and CDR2 (germline): SGHDT, YYEEEE. There are 14 residues in the CDR3. The complete variable domain, with remaining parts taken from reference TRBV5-6 and TRBJ2-7, reads DAGVTQSPTHLIKTRGQQVTLRCSPKSGHDTVSWYQQALGQGPQFIFQYYEEEERQRGNFPDRFSGHQFPNYSSELNVNALLLGDSALYLCASSSLDSSYEQYFGPGTRLTVT.

The chain couples TRBV12-3 or TRBV12-4 to TRBJ2-3; TCRdb's assignment of TRBD1 cannot be checked, as there is no DNA. This CDR3 has 16 residues. CDR3 amino acids: CASNGGRGVSTDTQYF.

The chain links TRBV6-1 to TRBJ2-7; TCRdb's D call, TRBD1, is unchecked because there is no DNA. The CDR3 is 16 amino acids. Germline V lookup: CDR1 MNHNS, CDR2 SASEGT. CDR3 residues: CASRGPGQGAVNEQYF.